The 27 T cell receptor beta chains given below trace back to one sample, sequenced in a study of blood T cell repertoires in COVID-19. Data came from immunoSEQ multiplex PCR; TCRdb stores just in-frame clones and leaves some out. The sample records about 100,000 clones, over 65% being singletons. The sequencing sample was made of peripheral blood. These receptors were taken from a human donor in a cohort sampled during active COVID-19.

The genes are TRBV11-2 and TRBJ1-1; D is unclear. Germline V CDR1 and CDR2: SGHAT, FQNNGV. V was cut by 1 base and J by 0 bases, with 9 bases left in between. The length of the CDR3 is 15 residues. CDR3: CASSLGSGVNTEAFF. The CDR3 nucleotides are TGTGCCAGCAGCTTAGGTTCTGGAGTGAACACTGAAGCTTTCTTT.

This clone was seen only a few times. The genes are TRBV7-9 and TRBJ1-1, with 7 bases aligning to TRBD1. Trimming removed 6 bases from V and 1 base from J; junction bases left unmatched: 5. CDR1 and CDR2 from the germline V gene are SEHNR and FQNEAQ (reference sequence). This CDR3 is built from 14 residues. Here the CDR3 reads CASSLQGQNTEAFF. The CDR3 DNA sequence: TGTGCCAGCAGTTTACAGGGGCAGAACACTGAAGCTTTCTTT. The entire variable domain, with the rest obtained from reference TRBV7-9 and TRBJ1-1, is as follows: DTGVSQNPRHKITKRGQNVTFRCDPISEHNRLYWYRQTLGQGPEFLTYFQNEAQLEKSRLLSDRFSAERPKGSFSTLEIQRTEQGDSAMYLCASSLQGQNTEAFFGQGTRLTVV.

This clone has only one observation. The chain joins TRBV20-1 to TRBJ2-1, with TRBD2 matching over 8 bases. With 3 bases clipped from V and 5 bases from J, the junction kept 6 bases outside the gene matches. Germline V gene data show CDR1 as DFQATT and CDR2 as SNEGSKA (reference sequence). This CDR3 region has 14 residues. CDR3 sequence reads: CSASRTSRHNEQFF. The CDR3 DNA reads as TGCAGTGCTAGTAGGACTAGCCGACACAATGAGCAGTTCTTC.

The chain employs TRBV14 and TRBJ2-7; 7 bases map to TRBD1. This CDR3 comprises 15 residues. Germline CDR1 SGHDN, CDR2 FVKESK. The junction had 5 bases not matched to a gene; V was cut back by 0 bases and J by 3 bases. CDR3 in amino acids: CASSQELTGIYEQYF. In DNA form, the CDR3 reads TGTGCCAGCAGCCAAGAATTGACAGGGATCTACGAGCAGTACTTC.

The chain couples TRBV5-6 to TRBJ1-1; TRBD1 matches at 9 bases. Germline CDR1 is SGHDT and CDR2 is YYEEEE. This CDR3 is built from 17 residues. V trimming: 0 bases; J trimming: 2 bases; junction bases outside the gene matches: 8. The CDR3 DNA reads TGTGCCAGCAGCTTGGGACAGGGGGGGAATAGAAACACTGAAGCTTTCTTT. It is translated as CASSLGQGGNRNTEAFF.

CDR3 in DNA: TGTGCCCTCCAGAGTCAGGGAGGTTCACCCCTCCACTTT. It is translated as CALQSQGGSPLHF. V usage is TRBV30 and J usage is TRBJ1-6; a weak D match, TRBD1 (5 bases). The CDR3 extends over 13 amino acids. The germline V gene encodes CDR1 GTSNPN and CDR2 SVGIG (reference sequence). Trimming removed 8 bases from V and 9 bases from J, with 17 bases in between.

The chain is built from TRBV14 and TRBJ1-1, with a weak D call TRBD1 (6 bases). Germline assignment: CDR1 SGHDN and CDR2 FVKESK. The V and J ends lost 4 bases and 10 bases respectively, with 13 bases between them. The CDR3 is 12 residues long. The CDR3 coding sequence is TGTGCCAGCAGCCTCACAGGGACATTAGCTTTCTTT. It specifies CASSLTGTLAFF.

The sample holds one count of this clone. Written as DNA, the CDR3 is TGTGCCAGTAGTATAGTGGGGCAGAATAGCAATCAGCCCCAGCATTTT. This sequence encodes CASSIVGQNSNQPQHF. The chain has TRBV19 and TRBJ1-5, with a weak D call TRBD1 (5 bases). Germline CDR1 reads LNHDA; CDR2 reads SQIVND (reference sequence). Trimming removed 1 base from V and 0 bases from J, with 10 bases in between. The CDR3 sequence is 16 residues long. Based on the CDR3 plus reference TRBV19 and TRBJ1-5, the full variable domain is DGGITQSPKYLFRKEGQNVTLSCEQNLNHDAMYWYRQDPGQGLRLIYYSQIVNDFQKGDIAEGYSVSREKKESFPLTVTSAQKNPTAFYLCASSIVGQNSNQPQHFGDGTRLSIL.

A few counts support this clone. CDR3 nucleotides: TGTGCCAGTAGTAATCAGGCCAACAATCAGCCCCAGCATTTT. Encoded protein: CASSNQANNQPQHF. The chain couples TRBV19 to TRBJ1-5; D not certain. This CDR3 comprises 14 residues. V was trimmed by 4 bases and J by 3 bases, leaving 10 bases between them. CDR1 and CDR2 from the germline V gene are LNHDA and SQIVND (reference sequence).

The genes are TRBV19 and TRBJ1-6; D is ambiguous. V gave up 3 bases and J gave up 2 bases, with 11 bases separating them. The CDR3 is 16 residues long. Germline V gene lookup returns CDR1 LNHDA and CDR2 SQIVND (reference sequence). This CDR3 reads CASSIVPGTYNSPLHF. In nucleotides, the CDR3 is TGTGCCAGTAGTATTGTCCCCGGGACCTATAATTCACCCCTCCACTTT.

This rearrangement joins TRBV19 to TRBJ1-4, with TRBD1 matching over 7 bases. Trimming took 2 bases from V and 5 from J; bases not matched to a gene: 2. The CDR3 covers 14 residues. The V gene's germline CDR1 is LNHDA and CDR2 SQIVND (reference sequence). CDR3 sequence reads: CASSIYRGNEKLFF. CDR3 coding DNA: TGTGCCAGTAGTATATACAGGGGCAATGAAAAACTGTTTTTT.

The V call is TRBV7-9, the J call TRBJ1-3, with D tentatively TRBD1 (5 bases). The CDR3 is 15 amino acids. Per germline, CDR1 SEHNR and CDR2 FQNEAQ (reference sequence). Trimming removed 0 bases from V and 7 bases from J, with 13 bases in between. As DNA, the CDR3 is TGTGCCAGCAGCTTAGCGCCGGCAGGGTCGAACACCATATATTTT. Translated, it gives CASSLAPAGSNTIYF.

The V call is TRBV2, the J call TRBJ1-4, with 12 bases fitting TRBD1. V was clipped by 6 bases and J by 11 bases; unmatched bases: 4. The CDR3 has 13 residues. Germline lookup yields CDR1 SNHLY and CDR2 FYNNEI. CDR3: CASRGTGGWKLFF. CDR3 nucleotides: TGTGCCAGCAGAGGGACAGGGGGCTGGAAACTGTTTTTT. The full variable domain, rest sourced from reference TRBV2 and TRBJ1-4, is EPEVTQTPSHQVTQMGQEVILRCVPISNHLYFYWYRQILGQKVEFLVSFYNNEISEKSEIFDDQFSVERPDGSNFTLKIRSTKLEDSAMYFCASRGTGGWKLFFGSGTQLSVL.

The CDR3 region has the DNA TGTGCCAGCAGCAGTGTCGGGTCTAGCGGCCTCCAAGAGACCCAGTACTTC. Residues: CASSSVGSSGLQETQYF. The rearrangement joins TRBV7-8 to TRBJ2-5, with 7 nucleotides matching TRBD2. The CDR3 sequence is 17 residues long. The V segment lost 5 bases and the J segment 1 base; nucleotides outside the gene matches: 13. CDR1 and CDR2 from the germline V gene are SGHVS and FQNEAQ.

This clone was recorded only once. The chain recombines TRBV5-4 with TRBJ1-6; TRBD1 matches at 7 bases. The germline V gene has CDR1 SGHNT and CDR2 YYREEE (reference sequence). The CDR3 runs 13 residues. V was clipped by 2 bases and J by 8 bases; unmatched bases: 1. The DNA of the CDR3 is TGTGCCAGCAGCTTTACAGGGGATTCACCCCTCCACTTT. Translated, it gives CASSFTGDSPLHF.

This chain links TRBV3-1 (or the pseudogene TRBV3-2) with TRBJ2-5, with a possible D match to TRBD1 (6 bases). This CDR3 region has 15 residues. The V and J ends lost 4 bases and 1 base respectively, with 13 bases between them. Germline CDR1 reads LGHDT; CDR2 reads YNNKEL (reference sequence). The CDR3 reads CASSRATGAQETQYF. CDR3 bases: TGTGCCAGCAGCCGCGCGACAGGAGCCCAAGAGACCCAGTACTTC.

The chain is built from TRBV21-1 and TRBJ1-1. TRBV21-1 is marked as a pseudogene. The CDR3 has 17 residues. The CDR3 region is CASNLGGVGGQGTEAFF. CDR3 sequence (DNA): TGTGCCAGCAATCTCGGGGGGGTCGGGGGGCAGGGGACTGAAGCTTTCTTT.

Here the CDR3 DNA reads TGTGCCATCAGTGACAGGGGAATGAACACTGAAGCTTTCTTT. This codes for CAISDRGMNTEAFF. The chain uses TRBV10-3 and TRBJ1-1, with a tentative D call TRBD1 (6 bases). V lost 3 bases and J 0 bases, leaving 8 bases between the germline ends. CDR1 ENHRY and CDR2 SYGVKD come from the germline V gene. The CDR3 runs to 14 residues.

This clone was seen only once. J is TRBJ2-4 and V is TRBV4-1, with TRBD1 as a possible D gene (6 bases). The V end was cut by 5 bases, the J end by 7 bases, with 18 bases between. CDR3 size: 15 residues. Germline V gene data show CDR1 as MGHRA and CDR2 as YSYEKL. The CDR3, as DNA: TGCGCCAGCAGCTCCGGCGTGGGGGCAGAGAACATTCAGTACTTC. Translating it yields CASSSGVGAENIQYF.

The V call is TRBV3-1 (or the pseudogene TRBV3-2), the J call TRBJ2-5, with a tentative D call TRBD1 (5 bases). Germline values: CDR1 LGHDT, CDR2 YNNKEL (reference sequence). The CDR3 sequence is 14 residues long. The V end was cut by 2 bases, the J end by 5 bases, with 12 bases between. The CDR3 loop reads CASSQRQSRETQYF. The DNA for the CDR3 is TGTGCCAGCAGCCAAAGACAGTCCCGGGAGACCCAGTACTTC.

V and J are TRBV6-2 or TRBV6-3 and TRBJ1-2, with 8 bases lining up with TRBD1. Germline loops: CDR1 MNHEY, CDR2 SVGEGT. The CDR3 sequence is 13 residues long. V gave up 4 bases and J gave up 4 bases; unmatched junction bases: 2. CDR3: CASSFQGAYGYTF. The DNA for the CDR3 is TGTGCCAGCAGTTTCCAGGGGGCCTATGGCTACACCTTC.

The genes are TRBV2 and TRBJ2-7; TRBD1 is a possible D gene (5 bases). Germline V gene lookup returns CDR1 SNHLY and CDR2 FYNNEI. V was cut by 8 bases and J by 5 bases, with 16 bases left in between. CDR3 length equals 13 residues. In nucleotides, the CDR3 is TGTGCCAGCCTGACAGATATTAAGCACGAGCAGTACTTC. Its translation is CASLTDIKHEQYF. Variable domain in full (rest from reference TRBV2 and TRBJ2-7): EPEVTQTPSHQVTQMGQEVILRCVPISNHLYFYWYRQILGQKVEFLVSFYNNEISEKSEIFDDQFSVERPDGSNFTLKIRSTKLEDSAMYFCASLTDIKHEQYFGPGTRLTVT.

This rearrangement joins TRBV5-6 to TRBJ2-1; 10 bases fit TRBD1. Trimming took 4 bases from V and 2 from J; bases not matched to a gene: 6. The length of the CDR3 is 16 residues. From germline, CDR1 is SGHDT and CDR2 YYEEEE. The CDR3 DNA reads TGTGCCAGCAGCCCCGGGACAGGGGCACCCTACAATGAGCAGTTCTTC. Its translation is CASSPGTGAPYNEQFF.

The chain employs TRBV6-6 and TRBJ2-7; 8 bases agree with TRBD1. With V trimmed by 6 bases and J by 3 bases, 7 bases remained unmatched. This CDR3 comprises 14 residues. CDR1 is MNHNY and CDR2 is SVGAGI in the germline V gene (reference sequence). CDR3 sequence (DNA): TGTGCCAGCAGCCAAGCCGGGACAGGCTACGAGCAGTACTTC. This encodes CASSQAGTGYEQYF.

This sequence joins TRBV7-2 and TRBJ2-4; maybe TRBD1 (6 bases). Germline CDR1 and CDR2: SGHTA and FQGNSA. The CDR3 spans 18 residues. Deletions cut 2 bases from V and 0 bases from J, with 17 bases between. CDR3 region: CASSLRTRDNIAKNIQYF. The CDR3 DNA follows: TGTGCCAGCAGCTTACGGACTCGGGACAACATAGCCAAAAACATTCAGTACTTC.

The chain uses TRBV2 and TRBJ2-3; 14 bases map to TRBD2. Germline-derived CDR1 and CDR2 are SNHLY and FYNNEI. Trimming cost V 4 bases and J 2 bases; bases outside gene matches: 11. This CDR3 is built from 19 residues. CDR3 residues: CASSAPLGLAGAYTDTQYF. The CDR3 region has the DNA TGTGCCAGCAGTGCCCCCCTGGGACTAGCGGGGGCATACACAGATACGCAGTATTTT.

The rearrangement joins TRBV18 to TRBJ2-2; 8 nucleotides match TRBD1. CDR3 size: 16 residues. Per germline, CDR1 KGHSH and CDR2 LQKENI. Trimming took 3 bases from V and 2 from J; bases not matched to a gene: 5. For the CDR3, the DNA is TGTGCCAGCTCACCGTTAGGACAGGGAAACACCGGGGAGCTGTTTTTT. Translating it yields CASSPLGQGNTGELFF.